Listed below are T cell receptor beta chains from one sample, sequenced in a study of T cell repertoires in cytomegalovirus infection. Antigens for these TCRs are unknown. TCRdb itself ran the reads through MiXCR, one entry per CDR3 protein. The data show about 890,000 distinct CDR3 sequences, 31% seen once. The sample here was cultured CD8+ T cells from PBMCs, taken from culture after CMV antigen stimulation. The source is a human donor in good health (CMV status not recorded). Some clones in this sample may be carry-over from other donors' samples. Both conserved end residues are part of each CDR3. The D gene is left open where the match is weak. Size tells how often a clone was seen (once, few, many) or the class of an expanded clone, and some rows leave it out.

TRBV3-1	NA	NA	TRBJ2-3	CASSQEYGLTDTQYF	TGTGCCAGCAGCCAGGAGTATGGGCTAACAGATACGCAGTATTTT
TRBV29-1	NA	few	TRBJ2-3	CSVALAGLSTDTQYF	TGCAGCGTGGCGTTGGCGGGCCTTAGCACAGATACGCAGTATTTT
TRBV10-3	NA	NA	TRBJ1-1	CAISESPNTEAFF	TGTGCCATCAGTGAATCTCCGAACACTGAAGCTTTCTTT
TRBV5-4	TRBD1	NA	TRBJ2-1	CASSSGTGRMNEQFF	TGTGCCAGCAGCTCCGGGACAGGCAGGATGAATGAGCAGTTCTTC
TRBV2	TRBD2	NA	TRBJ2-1	CASSPSGGHGEQFF	TGTGCCAGCAGCCCTAGCGGGGGGCATGGTGAGCAGTTCTTC
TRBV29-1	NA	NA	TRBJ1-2	CSVVVELYGYTF	TGCAGCGTTGTGGTAGAACTCTATGGCTACACCTTC
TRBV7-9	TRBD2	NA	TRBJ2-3	CASSLFGGSTDTQYF	TGTGCCAGCAGCTTATTCGGGGGGAGCACAGATACGCAGTATTTT
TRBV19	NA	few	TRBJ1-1	CASSIVGDYIYTEAFF	TGTGCCAGTAGTATAGTAGGAGACTACATTTACACTGAAGCTTTCTTT
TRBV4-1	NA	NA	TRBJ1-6	CASRIRDINNSPLHF	TGCGCCAGCAGAATTAGGGATATTAATAATTCACCCCTCCACTTT
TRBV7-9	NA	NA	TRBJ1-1	CASLRRPAFF	TGTGCCAGCTTAAGACGACCAGCTTTCTTT
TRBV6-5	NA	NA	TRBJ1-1	CASSYSREGNTEAFF	TGTGCCAGCAGTTACAGTCGAGAGGGGAACACTGAAGCTTTCTTT
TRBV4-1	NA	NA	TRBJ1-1	CASSLNPFPGSDTEAFF	TGCGCCAGCAGCCTCAACCCTTTTCCGGGGTCGGACACTGAAGCTTTCTTT
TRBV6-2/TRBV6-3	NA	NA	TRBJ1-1	CASSWTVEAFF	TGTGCCAGCAGTTGGACGGTTGAAGCTTTCTTT
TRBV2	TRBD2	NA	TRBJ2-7	CASRNLAGGHYEQYF	TGTGCCAGCAGAAATTTAGCGGGGGGCCACTACGAGCAGTACTTC
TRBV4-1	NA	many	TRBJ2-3	CASSQGTSTDTQYF	TGCGCCAGCAGCCAAGGGACTAGCACAGATACGCAGTATTTT
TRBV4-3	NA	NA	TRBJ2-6	CASSPGRDSGANVLTF	TGCGCCAGCAGCCCTGGAAGAGACTCTGGGGCCAACGTCCTGACTTTC
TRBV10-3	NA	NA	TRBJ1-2	CAIGILLGTARARTF	TGTGCCATCGGTATACTGCTGGGGACCGCTAGGGCTCGCACCTTC
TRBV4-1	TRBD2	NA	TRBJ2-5	CASSQDLQRGWRETQYF	TGCGCCAGCAGCCAAGATCTCCAGCGGGGATGGCGGGAGACCCAGTACTTC
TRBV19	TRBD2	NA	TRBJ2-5	CASSHNSRLAGQETQYF	TGTGCCAGTAGCCACAACTCTCGACTAGCGGGGCAAGAGACCCAGTACTTC
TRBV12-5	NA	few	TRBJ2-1	CASVSGGRNEQFF	TGTGCTAGTGTTTCTGGGGGGCGGAATGAGCAGTTCTTC
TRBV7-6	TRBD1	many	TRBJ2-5	CASSAGGRGETQYF	TGTGCCAGCAGCGCAGGGGGCCGGGGGGAGACCCAGTACTTC
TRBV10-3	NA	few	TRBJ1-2	CAIRRDISEAYGYTF	TGTGCCATCAGGAGGGACATATCTGAGGCCTATGGCTACACCTTC
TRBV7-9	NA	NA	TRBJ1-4	CASNKGRINEKLFF	TGTGCCAGCAACAAGGGGCGGATTAATGAAAAACTGTTTTTT
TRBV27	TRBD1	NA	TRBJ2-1	CASSSPTGGIDEQFF	TGTGCCAGCAGTTCTCCGACAGGGGGCATCGATGAGCAGTTCTTC
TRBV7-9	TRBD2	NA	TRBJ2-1	CASGLGLAGETYNEQFF	TGTGCCAGCGGCTTAGGGTTAGCGGGGGAGACTTACAATGAGCAGTTCTTC
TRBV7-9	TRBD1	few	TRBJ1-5	CASSLVNFPGQPNQPQHF	TGTGCCAGCAGCTTGGTAAACTTCCCGGGACAGCCGAATCAGCCCCAGCATTTT
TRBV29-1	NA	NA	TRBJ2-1	CSVTGPYGEQFF	TGCAGCGTTACAGGGCCCTACGGTGAGCAGTTCTTC
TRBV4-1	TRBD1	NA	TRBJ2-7	CASSQAPWTRGSHEQYF	TGCGCCAGCAGCCAGGCGCCTTGGACCAGGGGGTCCCACGAGCAGTACTTC
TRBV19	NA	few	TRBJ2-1	CASSIGKQGYNEQFF	TGTGCCAGTAGTATAGGAAAACAGGGCTACAATGAGCAGTTCTTC
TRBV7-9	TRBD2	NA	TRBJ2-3	CASSFGTSGGAKDTQYF	TGTGCCAGCAGCTTCGGGACTAGCGGGGGGGCAAAAGATACGCAGTATTTT
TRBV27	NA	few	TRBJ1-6	CASSSGGFYNSPLHF	TGTGCCAGCTCCTCCGGGGGCTTCTATAATTCACCCCTCCACTTT
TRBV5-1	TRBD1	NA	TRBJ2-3	CASSFRDRAFTDTQYF	TGCGCCAGCAGCTTCCGGGACAGGGCTTTCACAGATACGCAGTATTTT
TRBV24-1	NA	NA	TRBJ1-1	CATSSGTEAFF	TGTGCCACCAGTAGTGGCACTGAAGCTTTCTTT
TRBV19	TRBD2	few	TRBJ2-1	CASTRTSGGPLDEQFF	TGTGCCAGTACCCGGACTAGCGGGGGCCCTTTGGATGAGCAGTTCTTC
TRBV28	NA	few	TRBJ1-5	CASSSTTYQPQHF	TGTGCCAGCAGCTCGACCACGTATCAGCCCCAGCATTTT
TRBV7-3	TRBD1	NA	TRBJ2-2	CASSLGQGGLYGELFF	TGTGCCAGCAGCTTAGGACAGGGGGGACTGTACGGGGAGCTGTTTTTT
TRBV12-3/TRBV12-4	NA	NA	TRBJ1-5	CASRQGLGNQPQHF	TGTGCCAGCAGGCAGGGGCTCGGCAATCAGCCCCAGCATTTT
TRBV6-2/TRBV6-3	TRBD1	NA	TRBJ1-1	CASSSQYWTGGKSNTEAFF	TGTGCCAGCAGTTCCCAGTATTGGACAGGCGGGAAATCGAACACTGAAGCTTTCTTT
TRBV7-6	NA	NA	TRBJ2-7	CASSFQGNEQYF	TGTGCCAGCAGCTTTCAGGGTAACGAGCAGTACTTC
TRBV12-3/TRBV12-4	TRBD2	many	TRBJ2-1	CASSLVSSGGAYNEQFF	TGTGCCAGCAGTTTAGTCTCTAGCGGGGGGGCCTACAATGAGCAGTTCTTC
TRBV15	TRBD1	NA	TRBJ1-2	CATSKQPGQGINGYTF	TGTGCCACCAGCAAACAACCGGGACAGGGGATTAATGGCTACACCTTC
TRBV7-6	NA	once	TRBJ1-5	CASSLLSEPQHF	TGTGCCAGCAGCTTATTAAGCGAGCCCCAGCATTTT
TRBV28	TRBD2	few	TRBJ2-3	CASSSPYFGTRGRPDTQYF	TGTGCCAGCAGCTCACCTTATTTTGGGACTAGAGGTAGGCCAGATACGCAGTATTTT
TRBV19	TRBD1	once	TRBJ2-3	CASSIEGGETDTQYF	TGTGCCAGTAGTATAGAAGGGGGCGAGACAGATACGCAGTATTTT
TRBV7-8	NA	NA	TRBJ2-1	CASSLSSGSENEQFF	TGTGCCAGCAGCTTATCATCCGGGTCGGAGAATGAGCAGTTCTTC
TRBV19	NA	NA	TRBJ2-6	CASSIGITGANVLTF	TGTGCCAGTAGTATAGGCATAACCGGGGCCAACGTCCTGACTTTC
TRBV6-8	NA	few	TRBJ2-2	CASSYSIFQGTNTGELFF	TGTGCCAGCAGTTACTCGATTTTTCAGGGCACGAACACCGGGGAGCTGTTTTTT
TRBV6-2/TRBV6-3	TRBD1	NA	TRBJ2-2	CTSSEVYVLGTGLPGELFF	TGTACCAGCAGTGAAGTATATGTTCTCGGGACAGGCTTGCCCGGGGAGCTGTTTTTT
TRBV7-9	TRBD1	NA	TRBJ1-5	CASSSGTGGVRQPQHF	TGTGCCAGCAGCTCCGGGACAGGGGGGGTCAGACAGCCCCAGCATTTT